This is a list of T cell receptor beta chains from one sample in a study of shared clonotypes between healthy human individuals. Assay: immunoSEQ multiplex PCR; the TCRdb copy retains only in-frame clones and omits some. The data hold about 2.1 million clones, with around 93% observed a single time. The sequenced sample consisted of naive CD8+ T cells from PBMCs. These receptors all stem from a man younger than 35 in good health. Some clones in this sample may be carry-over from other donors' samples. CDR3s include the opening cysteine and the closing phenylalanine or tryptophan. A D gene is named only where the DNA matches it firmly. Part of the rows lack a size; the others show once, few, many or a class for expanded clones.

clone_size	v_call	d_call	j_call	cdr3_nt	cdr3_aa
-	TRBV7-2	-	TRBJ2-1	TGTGCCAGCAGTCCGCCGGGAGCGTCGGGCAATGAGCAGTTCTTC	CASSPPGASGNEQFF
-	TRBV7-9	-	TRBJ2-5	TGTGCCAGCCGCACTTGGGGGGCCGAGACCCAGTACTTC	CASRTWGAETQYF
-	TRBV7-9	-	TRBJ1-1	TGTGCCAGCAGCTTATTAGGGTCAGGCATTATGAACACTGAAGCTTTCTTT	CASSLLGSGIMNTEAFF
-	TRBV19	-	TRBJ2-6	TGTGCCGCCAAAACTGGGGCCAACGTCCTGACTTTC	CAAKTGANVLTF
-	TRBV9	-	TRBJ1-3	TGTGCCAGCAGCGTAGCTGCCAGTCCCTCTGGAAACACCATATATTTT	CASSVAASPSGNTIYF
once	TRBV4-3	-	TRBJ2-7	TGCGCCAGCAGCCGAGGGGCTGGCTACGAGCAGTACTTC	CASSRGAGYEQYF
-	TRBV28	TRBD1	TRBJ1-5	TGTGCCAGCAGTTTTGGACAGGTTAGCAATCAGCCCCAGCATTTT	CASSFGQVSNQPQHF
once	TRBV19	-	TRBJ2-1	TGTGCCAGTAGTATAGGAAGAGGGTACGATTTCAATGAGCAGTTCTTC	CASSIGRGYDFNEQFF
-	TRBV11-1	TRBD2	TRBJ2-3	TGTGCCAGCAGCCGACTAGCGGGAGTGTCGGGCACAGATACGCAGTATTTT	CASSRLAGVSGTDTQYF
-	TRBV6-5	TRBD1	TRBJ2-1	TGTGCCAGCAGAAGCTACAGGGGCTCGGGCAATGAGCAGTTCTTC	CASRSYRGSGNEQFF
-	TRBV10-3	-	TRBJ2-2	TGTGCCATCAGTGAGTCGTGGGCCGGGGAGCTGTTTTTT	CAISESWAGELFF
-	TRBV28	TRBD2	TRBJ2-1	TGTGCCAGCAGTTTAGAGGGTGAGGGGACTAGCGGGAGACCTTCCTACAATGAGCAGTTCTTC	CASSLEGEGTSGRPSYNEQFF
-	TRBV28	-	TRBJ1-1	TGTGCCAGCAGTTTAGGGCAGGCGGGGCATTATATGAACACTGAAGCTTTCTTT	CASSLGQAGHYMNTEAFF
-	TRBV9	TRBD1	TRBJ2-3	TGTGCCAGCAGCGTAGATGGGGACAGGGTCACAGATACGCAGTATTTT	CASSVDGDRVTDTQYF
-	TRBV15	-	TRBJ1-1	TGTGCCACCAGCAGAGAAAGGGCGAACACTGAAGCTTTCTTT	CATSRERANTEAFF
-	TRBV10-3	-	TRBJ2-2	TGTGCCATCAGTGAATCGGTGGGGGGTGTATCAGGGGAGCTGTTTTTT	CAISESVGGVSGELFF
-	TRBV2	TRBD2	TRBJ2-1	TGTGCCAGCAGTGTAGCGGGAGCGATATACAATGAGCAGTTCTTC	CASSVAGAIYNEQFF
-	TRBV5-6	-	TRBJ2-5	TGTGCCAGCAGCAGAAAGGAGACCCAGTACTTC	CASSRKETQYF
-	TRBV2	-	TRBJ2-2	TGTGCCAGCATGGAACTTTTCGCGAACACCGGGGAGCTGTTTTTT	CASMELFANTGELFF
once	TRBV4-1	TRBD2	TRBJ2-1	TGCGCCAGCAGCCAAGATTTGACTAGCGTATCTCCTGAGCAGTTCTTC	CASSQDLTSVSPEQFF
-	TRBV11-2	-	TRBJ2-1	TGTGCCAGCAGCGCCCCACAGGGAATGGAGCAGTTCTTC	CASSAPQGMEQFF
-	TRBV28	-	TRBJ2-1	TGTGCCAGCAGTCCCCACCTGCTAGACGATGAGCAGTTCTTC	CASSPHLLDDEQFF
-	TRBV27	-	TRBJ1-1	TGTGCCAGCAGTTTTGGCGGGGGGAGCACTGAAGCTTTCTTT	CASSFGGGSTEAFF
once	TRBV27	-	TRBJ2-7	TGTGCCAGCCGCCTCGACCCCGGAGGGTCCTACGAGCAGTACTTC	CASRLDPGGSYEQYF
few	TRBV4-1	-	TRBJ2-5	TGCGCCAGCAGCCAAGAATCGTCCCCGGGGGAGACCCAGTACTTC	CASSQESSPGETQYF
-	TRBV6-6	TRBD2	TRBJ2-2	TGTGCCAGCAGTCAACGACTAGCGGGAGGCACCGGGGAGCTGTTTTTT	CASSQRLAGGTGELFF
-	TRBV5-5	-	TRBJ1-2	TGTGCCAGCAGGGCAGGCGATTATGGCTACACCTTC	CASRAGDYGYTF
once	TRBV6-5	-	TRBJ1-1	TGTGCCAGCAGTTACTCCGGACTGAACACTGAAGCTTTCTTT	CASSYSGLNTEAFF
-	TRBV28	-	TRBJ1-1	TGTGCCAGCAGGATCCCGGGACAGAACACTGAAGCTTTCTTT	CASRIPGQNTEAFF
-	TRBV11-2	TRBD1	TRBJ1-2	TGTGCCAGCAGCATTAGTGACAGGGGGCATTATGGCTACACCTTC	CASSISDRGHYGYTF
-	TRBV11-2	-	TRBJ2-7	TGTGCCAGCAGTGTTGGGGCCGGGGAGCAGTACTTC	CASSVGAGEQYF
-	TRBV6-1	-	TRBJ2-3	TGTGCCAGCAGTGAAGCGTTGGGGGCTAGCACAGATACGCAGTATTTT	CASSEALGASTDTQYF
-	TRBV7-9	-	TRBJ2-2	TGTGCCAGCAGCTTTTCTAGCGGGGAGCTGTTTTTT	CASSFSSGELFF
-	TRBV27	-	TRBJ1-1	TGTGCCAGCACGGGGGGCCGGACTGAAGCTTTCTTT	CASTGGRTEAFF
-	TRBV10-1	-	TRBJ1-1	TGCGCCAGCAGTGAGAACCTACTGAACACTGAAGCTTTCTTT	CASSENLLNTEAFF
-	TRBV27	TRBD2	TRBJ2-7	TGTGCCAGCAGTCCCCGGCTAGCGGGACACTACGAGCAGTACTTC	CASSPRLAGHYEQYF
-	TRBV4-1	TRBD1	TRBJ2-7	TGCGCCAGCAGCCAAGTGGGGCAGGGGGCCAACGAGCAGTACTTC	CASSQVGQGANEQYF
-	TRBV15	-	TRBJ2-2	TGTGCCACCAGCAGAGATCGCGGCGGGGAGCTGTTTTTT	CATSRDRGGELFF
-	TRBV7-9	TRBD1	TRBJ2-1	TGTGCCAGCAGCTCGACAGGGGGCCCCTACAATGAGCAGTTCTTC	CASSSTGGPYNEQFF
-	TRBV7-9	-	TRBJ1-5	TGTGCCAGCAGCATCTCCGGGACCGAAACCCTTAATCAGCCCCAGCATTTT	CASSISGTETLNQPQHF
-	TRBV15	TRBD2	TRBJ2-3	TGTGCCACCAGCAGTTCCCCGGGACTAGCTACAGATACGCAGTATTTT	CATSSSPGLATDTQYF
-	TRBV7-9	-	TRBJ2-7	TGTGCCAGCAGCCCTGCGATGGGTGGCGAGCAGTACTTC	CASSPAMGGEQYF
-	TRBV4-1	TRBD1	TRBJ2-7	TGCGCCAGCAGCCCGGGACAGGGGGCCGTCTACGAGCAGTACTTC	CASSPGQGAVYEQYF
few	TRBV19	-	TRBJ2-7	TGTGCCAGTAGTGGTCCAGACTACGAGCAGTACTTC	CASSGPDYEQYF
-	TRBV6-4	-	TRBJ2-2	TGTGCCAGCAGTGACGACACCTTATTCAACACCGGGGAGCTGTTTTTT	CASSDDTLFNTGELFF
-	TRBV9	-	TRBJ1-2	TGTGCCAGCAGCCACGGGGGCCGCGGTGGCTACACCTTC	CASSHGGRGGYTF
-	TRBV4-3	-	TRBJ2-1	TGCGCCAGCAGCCAAGATCTGAGCGGGTACAATGAGCAGTTCTTC	CASSQDLSGYNEQFF
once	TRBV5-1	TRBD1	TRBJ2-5	TGCGCCAGCAGCTCAGGGACAGGGGTCAACCAAGAGACCCAGTACTTC	CASSSGTGVNQETQYF
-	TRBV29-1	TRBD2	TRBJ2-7	TGCAGCGTTGAAGGAGTTGCGGGAGGACCCTACGAGCAGTACTTC	CSVEGVAGGPYEQYF
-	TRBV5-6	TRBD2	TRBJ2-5	TGTGCCAGCACCCCGGGGACTAGCGTAAAAGAGACCCAGTACTTC	CASTPGTSVKETQYF
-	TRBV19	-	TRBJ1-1	TGTGCCAGTAGTCCGCTGACCCAGCCGAACACTGAAGCTTTCTTT	CASSPLTQPNTEAFF
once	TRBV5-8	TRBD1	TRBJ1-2	TGTGCCAGCAGCTTGGGACAGGGGGACCTCTATGGCTACACCTTC	CASSLGQGDLYGYTF
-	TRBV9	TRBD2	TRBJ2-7	TGTGCCAGCAGCGCGAGCGGGAGCTCCGAGCAGTACTTC	CASSASGSSEQYF
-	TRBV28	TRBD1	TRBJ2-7	TGTGCCACCAAAGGGACAGGGGGCCTGTACGAGCAGTACTTC	CATKGTGGLYEQYF
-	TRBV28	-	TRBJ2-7	TGTGCCAGCATGCCGAGAGCCGGGAAACATTCGGACGAGCAGTACTTC	CASMPRAGKHSDEQYF